A single sample gave rise to the 27 T cell receptor beta chains below, sequenced in a study of blood T cell repertoires in COVID-19. Data came from immunoSEQ multiplex PCR; TCRdb stores just in-frame clones and leaves some out. This sample has roughly 120,000 clones, with over 85% found just once. Specimen: peripheral blood. These receptors were taken from a man in his sixties with COVID-19, enrolled during active disease.

The rearrangement uses TRBV9 and TRBJ1-1; maybe TRBD1 (5 bases). Trimming left V 0 bases short and J 5 bases short, with 14 bases between. Germline V gene lookup returns CDR1 SGDLS and CDR2 YYNGEE. The CDR3 has 15 residues. Here the CDR3 reads CASSVGGSGRTEAFF. The CDR3 DNA reads TGTGCCAGCAGCGTAGGGGGGTCGGGGAGGACTGAAGCTTTCTTT.

The chain's CDR3 is CASSLVQGAIEQYF. CDR3 nucleotide sequence: TGTGCCAGCAGTTTAGTTCAGGGGGCTATCGAGCAGTACTTC. J is TRBJ2-7 and V is TRBV27; 8 bases agree with TRBD1. This CDR3 region has 14 residues. Trimming took 2 bases from V and 6 from J; bases not matched to a gene: 6. Per the germline V gene, CDR1 is MNHEY and CDR2 is SMNVEV (reference sequence).

The chain links TRBV4-1 to TRBJ1-2, with D hard to call. V gave up 0 bases and J gave up 8 bases, with 16 bases separating them. Germline V gives CDR1 MGHRA, CDR2 YSYEKL. This CDR3 contains 15 residues. CDR3 loop: CASSQDLEGLGGYTF. The CDR3 region has the DNA TGCGCCAGCAGCCAAGATCTTGAGGGCTTGGGAGGCTACACCTTC.

CDR3 protein: CASSLIGGGELFF. DNA for the CDR3: TGTGCCAGCAGCTTAATCGGAGGCGGGGAGCTGTTTTTT. The chain combines TRBV7-9 with TRBJ2-2; possible D gene TRBD2, 5 bases. The V and J ends lost 2 bases and 7 bases respectively, with 8 bases between them. The CDR3 covers 13 residues. Looked up from germline, CDR1 is SEHNR and CDR2 is FQNEAQ (reference sequence). The full variable domain, with the rest looked up from reference TRBV7-9 and TRBJ2-2, is DTGVSQNPRHKITKRGQNVTFRCDPISEHNRLYWYRQTLGQGPEFLTYFQNEAQLEKSRLLSDRFSAERPKGSFSTLEIQRTEQGDSAMYLCASSLIGGGELFFGEGSRLTVL.

This sequence joins TRBV5-5 and TRBJ2-5; 10 bases agree with TRBD2. The trim removed 4 bases at V and 4 bases at J, leaving 4 bases unmatched. This CDR3 contains 14 residues. Germline values: CDR1 SGHKS, CDR2 YYEKEE (reference sequence). Written as DNA, the CDR3 is TGTGCCAGCAGCCCCCGACTAGCGGGAGAGACCCAGTACTTC. This codes for CASSPRLAGETQYF. Variable domain in full (rest from reference TRBV5-5 and TRBJ2-5): DAGVTQSPTHLIKTRGQQVTLRCSPISGHKSVSWYQQVLGQGPQFIFQYYEKEERGRGNFPDRFSARQFPNYSSELNVNALLLGDSALYLCASSPRLAGETQYFGPGTRLLVL.

The chain uses TRBV24-1 and TRBJ1-5; 8 nucleotides agree with TRBD1. V dropped 2 bases and J dropped 5; count of bases not matched to a gene: 4. This CDR3 comprises 15 residues. Germline values: CDR1 KGHDR, CDR2 SFDVKD. The CDR3 loop is CATSDSTGDYQPQHF. In DNA, the CDR3 is TGTGCCACCAGTGATTCGACAGGGGATTATCAGCCCCAGCATTTT.

V is TRBV11-3 and J is TRBJ2-3; D gene unclear. Germline CDR1 is SGHNT and CDR2 is YENEEA. CDR3 length: 14 residues. Trimming shortened V by 5 bases and J by 2 bases, and 11 bases separated the two germline ends. The CDR3 sequence is CASSLGGTTDTQYF. The CDR3, as DNA: TGTGCCAGCAGCCTCGGCGGAACCACAGATACGCAGTATTTT.

The V gene is TRBV11-2, the J gene TRBJ1-5; no firm D call. CDR3 length: 10 amino acids. CDR1 is SGHAT, CDR2 FQNNGV, per germline. V lost 8 bases and J 6 bases, leaving 5 bases between the germline ends. The CDR3 reads CASEVQPQHF. Here the CDR3 DNA reads TGTGCCAGCGAGGTTCAGCCCCAGCATTTT. The full variable domain, in which reference TRBV11-2 and TRBJ1-5 provide the parts outside the CDR3, is EAGVAQSPRYKIIEKRQSVAFWCNPISGHATLYWYQQILGQGPKLLIQFQNNGVVDDSQLPKDRFSAERLKGVDSTLKIQPAKLEDSAVYLCASEVQPQHFGDGTRLSIL.

V usage is TRBV24-1 and J usage is TRBJ2-2; 10 positions agree with TRBD1. Germline CDR1 reads KGHDR; CDR2 reads SFDVKD. The CDR3 totals 16 residues. V trimming: 3 bases; J trimming: 3 bases; junction bases outside the gene matches: 3. CDR3 bases: TGTGCCACCAGTGATACCGGGACAGGGGACACCGGGGAGCTGTTTTTT. The encoded protein is CATSDTGTGDTGELFF.

This chain links TRBV18 with TRBJ1-1; 9 positions match TRBD1. The CDR3 runs to 15 residues. V shed 6 bases and J 10 bases; nucleotides not matched to a gene: 15. Per the germline V gene, CDR1 is KGHSH and CDR2 is LQKENI. The CDR3 bases are TGTGCCAGCTCTCCCGACGAACAGGGGGCGGCACGAGCTTTCTTT. It is translated as CASSPDEQGAARAFF.

This chain connects TRBV2 to TRBJ2-1; weak D call: TRBD2 (6 bases). CDR3 length: 13 residues. CDR1 and CDR2 from the germline V gene are SNHLY and FYNNEI. Trimming shortened V by 8 bases and J by 1 base, and 9 bases separated the two germline ends. The CDR3 nucleotides are TGTGCCAGCCCGCGGGGATCCTACAATGAGCAGTTCTTC. This codes for CASPRGSYNEQFF.

The rearrangement uses TRBV7-9 and TRBJ2-1, with 11 bases that match TRBD2. J lost 5 bases, V lost 6 bases, and 3 bases had no gene match. This CDR3 has 14 amino acids. From germline, CDR1 is SEHNR and CDR2 FQNEAQ (reference sequence). The DNA of the CDR3 is TGTGCCAGCAGTACTAGCGGGAGCCACAATGAGCAGTTCTTC. As protein: CASSTSGSHNEQFF.

In the case of this clone: A much larger clone sits a single nucleotide away, making a read error possible. V is TRBV6-5 and J is TRBJ1-1, with a tentative D call TRBD1 (5 bases). The V and J ends lost 0 bases and 5 bases respectively, with 7 bases between them. The CDR3 runs 13 residues. Germline CDR1 reads MNHEY; CDR2 reads SVGAGI. CDR3 coding DNA: TGTGCCAGCAGTTACTCGGGGGGGACTGAAGCTTTCTTT. Its protein is CASSYSGGTEAFF.

This chain joins TRBV7-9 and TRBJ2-1, with a possible D match to TRBD2 (6 bases). Germline loops: CDR1 SEHNR, CDR2 FQNEAQ (reference sequence). The CDR3 contains 11 residues. V gave up 5 bases and J gave up 9 bases, with 8 bases separating them. The CDR3: CASSPGGEQFF. CDR3 DNA sequence: TGTGCCAGCAGCCCCGGGGGTGAGCAGTTCTTC.

The chain employs TRBV9 and TRBJ2-7; a possible D gene is TRBD1 (5 bases). This CDR3 comprises 15 residues. The V end lost 3 bases, the J end lost 2 bases, and 15 bases lay between the germline ends. Germline V gives CDR1 SGDLS, CDR2 YYNGEE. CDR3 sequence (DNA): TGTGCCAGCAGCGGAGAGACAGCCACGACCTACGAGCAGTACTTC. This gives the protein CASSGETATTYEQYF.

V is TRBV5-1 and J is TRBJ2-1; 8 positions match TRBD1. The V gene end was trimmed by 1 base and the J gene end by 5 bases; junction bases not matched to a gene: 5. This CDR3 has 15 residues. Germline lookup yields CDR1 SGHRS and CDR2 YFSETQ. The CDR3 bases are TGCGCCAGCAGCTTGTTCAGGGGGCCCAACAATGAGCAGTTCTTC. The encoded protein is CASSLFRGPNNEQFF.

The V gene is TRBV7-3, the J gene TRBJ2-3; 7 bases map to TRBD1. The CDR3 consists of 13 residues. The V gene end was trimmed by 5 bases and the J gene end by 5 bases; junction bases not matched to a gene: 4. Germline values: CDR1 SGHTA, CDR2 FQGTGA. The DNA for the CDR3 is TGTGCCAGCAGCGCCACAGGGGAAGATACGCAGTATTTT. Its protein is CASSATGEDTQYF.

The chain links TRBV6-5 to TRBJ1-2; D is possibly TRBD1 (5 bases). The CDR3 is 12 amino acids. Germline V gene data show CDR1 as MNHEY and CDR2 as SVGAGI. Trimming removed 7 bases at V and 6 bases at J, with 12 bases between. In DNA form, the CDR3 reads TGTGCCAGCACCACAGGTCTAGATGGCTACACCTTC. Amino acid sequence: CASTTGLDGYTF.

This chain links TRBV4-3 with TRBJ1-5; the D is unclear. The CDR3 loop spans 13 amino acids. Deletions cut 1 base from V and 6 bases from J, with 7 bases between. Germline V gives CDR1 LGHNA, CDR2 YSLEER. The CDR3 nucleotides read TGCGCCAGCAGCCAAGGGTCAGGTCAGCCCCAGCATTTT. Its translation: CASSQGSGQPQHF.

The chain uses TRBV30 and TRBJ2-5, with no clear D. Germline V CDR1 and CDR2: GTSNPN, SVGIG (reference sequence). V dropped 0 bases and J dropped 1 base, with 15 bases sitting between them. This CDR3 region has 16 residues. The CDR3 nucleotides are TGTGCCTGGAGTGTACAGTACACGTACATCCAAGAGACCCAGTACTTC. Protein sequence: CAWSVQYTYIQETQYF.

This sequence joins TRBV18 and TRBJ1-1, with D possibly TRBD1 on 6 matching bases. Germline CDR1 reads KGHSH; CDR2 reads LQKENI. Trimming stripped 1 base from V and 4 bases from J, with 19 bases between. There are 17 residues in the CDR3. Here the CDR3 DNA reads TGTGCCAGCTCACCACTCCCAGGGGAAATGATGGGCACTGAAGCTTTCTTT. Its protein is CASSPLPGEMMGTEAFF. The full variable domain, rest sourced from reference TRBV18 and TRBJ1-1, is NAGVMQNPRHLVRRRGQEARLRCSPMKGHSHVYWYRQLPEEGLKFMVYLQKENIIDESGMPKERFSAEFPKEGPSILRIQQVVRGDSAAYFCASSPLPGEMMGTEAFFGQGTRLTVV.

This chain uses TRBV7-2 with TRBJ2-5; the D is unclear. The V gene's germline CDR1 is SGHTA and CDR2 FQGNSA. Trimming cost V 6 bases and J 2 bases, with 7 bases left between them. The CDR3 loop spans 12 amino acids. Here the CDR3 DNA reads TGTGCCAGCAGACATAATCAAGAGACCCAGTACTTC. Its protein product is CASRHNQETQYF.

The V gene is TRBV4-1, the J gene TRBJ2-3, with 10 bases identical to TRBD2. CDR1 is MGHRA and CDR2 is YSYEKL in the germline V gene. This CDR3 contains 15 residues. J lost 1 base, V lost 2 bases, and 0 bases had no gene match. The CDR3 DNA sequence: TGCGCCAGCAGCCAACTAGCGGGAGGCACAGATACGCAGTATTTT. This encodes CASSQLAGGTDTQYF.

In DNA, the CDR3 is TGTGCCAGCAGCTCTAGACAGGGCGGACAGCCCCAGCATTTT. Residues: CASSSRQGGQPQHF. The chain joins TRBV7-6 to TRBJ1-5; 7 bases map to TRBD1. Germline-derived CDR1 and CDR2 are SGHVS and FNYEAQ. The length of the CDR3 is 14 residues. With V trimmed by 4 bases and J by 7 bases, 7 bases remained unmatched.

V gene TRBV6-2 or TRBV6-3 combines with J gene TRBJ2-1, with D possibly being TRBD2 (6 bases). V shed 0 bases and J shed 6 bases, with 12 bases lying between them. The CDR3 is 15 amino acids. Germline V CDR1 and CDR2: MNHEY, SVGEGT. Here the CDR3 reads CASSYSPSVGNEQFF. For the CDR3, the DNA is TGTGCCAGCAGTTACTCACCTAGCGTCGGCAATGAGCAGTTCTTC.

The count of this clone is one. The chain has TRBV11-2 and TRBJ2-1; D might be TRBD1 (6 bases). Germline V CDR1 and CDR2: SGHAT, FQNNGV. The germline V and J ends were trimmed by 2 bases and 0 bases, with 8 bases remaining between them. The CDR3 is 15 residues long. The DNA of the CDR3 is TGTGCCAGCAGCTTAACAGGGAGCTCCTACAATGAGCAGTTCTTC. It is translated as CASSLTGSSYNEQFF. The full variable domain, its missing parts supplied by reference TRBV11-2 and TRBJ2-1, is EAGVAQSPRYKIIEKRQSVAFWCNPISGHATLYWYQQILGQGPKLLIQFQNNGVVDDSQLPKDRFSAERLKGVDSTLKIQPAKLEDSAVYLCASSLTGSSYNEQFFGPGTRLTVL.

This chain connects TRBV5-1 to TRBJ1-1; D not resolved. V lost 0 bases and J lost 6, with 12 bases in between. The CDR3 sequence is 14 residues long. Germline V lookup: CDR1 SGHRS, CDR2 YFSETQ. The CDR3 here is CASSLDFGSAEAFF. The CDR3 DNA follows: TGCGCCAGCAGCTTGGATTTCGGTTCGGCTGAAGCTTTCTTT.